The 25 T cell receptor beta chains below all came from one sample that was sequenced in a study of T cell responses to AZD1222 COVID-19 vaccine. The method was immunoSEQ multiplex PCR; TCRdb's version includes in-frame clones alone and lacks a portion of them. The table has 120,000 or so clones, approximately 91% seen once; the top ten hold approximately 27%. Sample: peripheral blood, taken on day 0 of AZD1222 vaccination. The receptors were gathered from an adult in good health.

The J gene is TRBJ2-7, the V gene TRBV30, with 12 positions matching TRBD2. The CDR3 has 13 amino acids. The germline CDR1 and CDR2 sequences are GTSNPN and SVGIG (reference sequence). V lost 5 bases to trimming and J lost 9 bases; unmatched junction nucleotides: 8. CDR3 in amino acids: CAWGGGLAGRQYF. The CDR3 DNA is TGTGCCTGGGGGGGCGGACTAGCGGGACGGCAGTACTTC.

The chain couples TRBV9 to TRBJ2-7; tentatively, D is TRBD2 (5 bases). V lost 2 bases and J lost 0, with 12 bases in between. Per germline, CDR1 SGDLS and CDR2 YYNGEE. The CDR3 is made up of 15 amino acids. CDR3 loop: CASSVGLGSSYEQYF. The CDR3 region has the DNA TGTGCCAGCAGCGTCGGACTTGGGAGCTCCTACGAGCAGTACTTC.

The chain is built from TRBV10-2 and TRBJ2-1; unclear D gene. Looked up from germline, CDR1 is WSHSY and CDR2 is SAAADI. The CDR3 covers 11 residues. Trimming took off 3 bases at V and 3 bases at J, with 0 bases between the two ends. In DNA form, the CDR3 reads TGCGCCAGCAGTGACTACAATGAGCAGTTCTTC. It specifies CASSDYNEQFF.

The chain employs TRBV6-5 and TRBJ1-1; 12 bases line up with TRBD1. Looked up from germline, CDR1 is MNHEY and CDR2 is SVGAGI. The CDR3 contains 16 residues. After removal of 2 bases from V and 3 bases from J, the junction contained 4 bases not matched to a gene. The CDR3 coding sequence is TGTGCCAGCAGTTACATCGGGACAGGGGGCCACACTGAAGCTTTCTTT. Protein sequence: CASSYIGTGGHTEAFF.

The chain links TRBV10-3 to TRBJ2-7, with D hard to call. The CDR3 is 11 amino acids. Germline lookup yields CDR1 ENHRY and CDR2 SYGVKD. Trimming took off 4 bases at V and 3 bases at J, with 4 bases between the two ends. CDR3 amino acids: CAISASYEQYF. The DNA of the CDR3 is TGTGCCATCAGTGCCAGCTACGAGCAGTACTTC.

The chain recombines TRBV20-1 with TRBJ2-5, with TRBD2 as a possible D gene (7 bases). CDR3 length: 16 amino acids. Per the germline V gene, CDR1 is DFQATT and CDR2 is SNEGSKA (reference sequence). Trimming cost V 3 bases and J 2 bases, with 19 bases left between them. The CDR3 is CSASLNGGGQQETQYF. DNA for the CDR3: TGCAGTGCTAGTCTTAATGGCGGGGGCCAACAAGAGACCCAGTACTTC.

With respect to this clone: Other DNA sequences in this sample translate to the same CDR3. The chain uses TRBV14 and TRBJ2-5; D remains ambiguous. The germline V gene has CDR1 SGHDN and CDR2 FVKESK. The CDR3 extends over 12 amino acids. Trimming took 2 bases from V and 4 from J, leaving 5 bases between them. The CDR3 coding sequence is TGTGCCAGCAGCCAATCGCTAGAGACCCAGTACTTC. Its protein is CASSQSLETQYF.

The chain uses TRBV12-3 or TRBV12-4 and TRBJ1-5; D is unresolved. The CDR3 consists of 12 residues. The V end was cut by 5 bases, the J end by 6 bases, with 8 bases between. This CDR3 is CASSAGFQPQHF. The CDR3 region has the DNA TGTGCCAGCAGTGCAGGATTTCAGCCCCAGCATTTT.

The chain combines TRBV10-3 with TRBJ2-1, with D possibly being TRBD2 (6 bases). V was clipped by 0 bases and J by 11 bases, with 11 bases between them. CDR1 and CDR2 from the germline V gene are ENHRY and SYGVKD. CDR3 length: 13 residues. Here the CDR3 DNA reads TGTGCCATCAGTGAGTCGCGAGCGGGTAAGCAGTTCTTC. This sequence encodes CAISESRAGKQFF.

The gene calls are TRBV15 and TRBJ1-2, with 7 bases lining up with TRBD1. V lost 3 bases to trimming and J lost 2 bases; unmatched junction nucleotides: 0. Germline V gives CDR1 LNHNV, CDR2 YYDKDF (reference sequence). The CDR3 is 13 residues long. CDR3 protein: CATSRTGNYGYTF. The CDR3 region has the DNA TGTGCCACCAGCAGGACAGGGAACTATGGCTACACCTTC.

The chain joins TRBV15 to TRBJ1-5; D possibly corresponds to TRBD1 (5 bases). CDR1 is LNHNV, CDR2 YYDKDF, per germline (reference sequence). The CDR3 is 16 residues long. Trimming left V 0 bases short and J 5 bases short, with 14 bases between. CDR3: CATSRDQRQGDQPQHF. CDR3 nucleotides: TGTGCCACCAGCAGAGATCAAAGGCAGGGCGATCAGCCCCAGCATTTT.

This chain's CDR3 is CASSEGLYEQYF. CDR3 DNA: TGCGCCAGCAGCGAGGGACTGTACGAGCAGTACTTC. The chain couples TRBV5-1 to TRBJ2-7, with D tentatively TRBD2 (6 bases). The CDR3 totals 12 residues. Trimming stripped 4 bases from V and 4 bases from J, with 9 bases between. CDR1 is SGHRS, CDR2 YFSETQ, per germline. The complete variable domain, with remaining parts taken from reference TRBV5-1 and TRBJ2-7, reads KAGVTQTPRYLIKTRGQQVTLSCSPISGHRSVSWYQQTPGQGLQFLFEYFSETQRNKGNFPGRFSGRQFSNSRSEMNVSTLELGDSALYLCASSEGLYEQYFGPGTRLTVT.

This chain joins TRBV24-1 and TRBJ2-5; D is perhaps TRBD1 (6 bases). There are 14 residues in the CDR3. V shed 4 bases and J shed 5 bases, with 13 bases lying between them. Germline V gene lookup returns CDR1 KGHDR and CDR2 SFDVKD. CDR3 bases: TGTGCCACCAGTGAGGCAGGGGAAGCGGAGACCCAGTACTTC. Its translation: CATSEAGEAETQYF.

This clone was seen just once. The chain recombines TRBV6-2 or TRBV6-3 with TRBJ2-1, with 8 bases matching TRBD1. After removal of 2 bases from V and 7 bases from J, the junction contained 10 bases not matched to a gene. Germline CDR1 reads MNHEY; CDR2 reads SVGEGT. The CDR3 sequence is 16 residues long. CDR3 protein: CASSYGFRGRENEQFF. The CDR3 nucleotides read TGTGCCAGCAGTTACGGTTTCAGGGGGCGCGAGAATGAGCAGTTCTTC.

The V call is TRBV18, the J call TRBJ1-6; no firm D call. The ends were cut back, 3 bases at V and 7 bases at J, with 7 bases in the middle. CDR1 and CDR2 (germline): KGHSH, LQKENI. CDR3 length: 13 amino acids. The CDR3: CASSPSANSPLHF. The CDR3 region has the DNA TGTGCCAGCTCACCCTCAGCGAATTCACCCCTCCACTTT. The variable domain in full, completed from reference TRBV18 and TRBJ1-6, reads NAGVMQNPRHLVRRRGQEARLRCSPMKGHSHVYWYRQLPEEGLKFMVYLQKENIIDESGMPKERFSAEFPKEGPSILRIQQVVRGDSAAYFCASSPSANSPLHFGNGTRLTVT.

V gene TRBV6-5 combines with J gene TRBJ2-2, with 8 nucleotides matching TRBD1. Germline V gives CDR1 MNHEY, CDR2 SVGAGI. Trimming took 0 bases from V and 7 from J; bases not matched to a gene: 7. The CDR3 contains 16 residues. CDR3 loop: CASSYSVRGQGGELFF. CDR3 sequence (DNA): TGTGCCAGCAGTTACTCGGTCAGGGGGCAAGGCGGGGAGCTGTTTTTT.

The chain employs TRBV19 and TRBJ1-1; TRBD1 matches at 7 bases. Germline V lookup: CDR1 LNHDA, CDR2 SQIVND (reference sequence). J gave up 4 bases and V 5 bases, and 7 bases lay outside the gene matches. The CDR3 consists of 14 residues. This CDR3 reads CASSPNRDSTEAFF. The CDR3, as DNA: TGTGCCAGTAGTCCCAACCGGGACAGCACTGAAGCTTTCTTT.

CDR3 sequence: CASSLTGETYEQYF. The CDR3 nucleotides read TGTGCCAGCAGTTTAACAGGAGAAACCTACGAGCAGTACTTC. The chain combines TRBV27 with TRBJ2-7; D may be TRBD1 (5 bases). The CDR3 consists of 14 residues. Trimming removed 2 bases from V and 2 bases from J, with 10 bases in between. Germline CDR1 reads MNHEY; CDR2 reads SMNVEV (reference sequence).

This chain joins TRBV7-2 and TRBJ2-1; D call uncertain. The CDR3 totals 11 residues. Germline V gene lookup returns CDR1 SGHTA and CDR2 FQGNSA. Trimming took 9 bases from V and 7 from J, leaving 10 bases between them. Here the CDR3 DNA reads TGTGCCAGGGGCCCCGGGAATGAGCAGTTCTTC. Protein product: CARGPGNEQFF. Looking up the rest from reference TRBV7-2 and TRBJ2-1 gives the full variable domain: GAGVSQSPSNKVTEKGKDVELRCDPISGHTALYWYRQSLGQGLEFLIYFQGNSAPDKSGLPSDRFSAERTGGSVSTLTIQRTQQEDSAVYLCARGPGNEQFFGPGTRLTVL.

The genes are TRBV7-9 and TRBJ2-3; 10 positions match TRBD2. V was pared by 5 bases and J by 6 bases, with 8 bases of the junction left unmatched. There are 15 residues in the CDR3. Germline values: CDR1 SEHNR, CDR2 FQNEAQ (reference sequence). CDR3 nucleotide sequence: TGTGCCAGCAGCACCTCTAGCGGGAGTTTGGATACGCAGTATTTT. It specifies CASSTSSGSLDTQYF.

The rearrangement uses TRBV25-1 and TRBJ2-7; D not resolved. V was trimmed by 4 bases and J by 2 bases, leaving 3 bases between them. The CDR3 runs 11 residues. Germline CDR1 and CDR2: MGHDK and SYGVNS. CDR3 protein: CASSAAYEQYF. The CDR3 nucleotides read TGTGCCAGCAGTGCTGCCTACGAGCAGTACTTC.

The chain joins TRBV4-1 to TRBJ2-3, with 9 bases identical to TRBD2. In germline, CDR1 is MGHRA, CDR2 YSYEKL. This CDR3 contains 16 residues. After removal of 0 bases from V and 2 bases from J, the junction contained 3 bases not matched to a gene. DNA of the CDR3: TGCGCCAGCAGCCAAGAAGCGGGGGGCCCCACAGATACGCAGTATTTT. Protein product: CASSQEAGGPTDTQYF.

The chain uses TRBV5-1 and TRBJ1-2, with a possible D match to TRBD1 (5 bases). CDR1 is SGHRS and CDR2 is YFSETQ in the germline V gene. The CDR3 is made up of 14 amino acids. V lost 0 bases and J 7 bases, leaving 13 bases between the germline ends. CDR3 sequence: CASSLEGPPVGYTF. The CDR3 DNA sequence: TGCGCCAGCAGCTTGGAGGGACCCCCCGTTGGCTACACCTTC.

The gene calls are TRBV12-5 and TRBJ1-2, with D uncertain. V was pared by 0 bases and J by 8 bases, with 10 bases between. CDR1 and CDR2 from the germline V gene are LGHNT and FRNRAP. The CDR3 covers 13 residues. The CDR3 DNA follows: TGTGCTAGTGGTTTGGTGGCAAAAGGCGGCTACACCTTC. This encodes CASGLVAKGGYTF. The entire variable domain, with the rest obtained from reference TRBV12-5 and TRBJ1-2, is as follows: DARVTQTPRHKVTEMGQEVTMRCQPILGHNTVFWYRQTMMQGLELLAYFRNRAPLDDSGMPKDRFSAEMPDATLATLKIQPSEPRDSAVYFCASGLVAKGGYTFGSGTRLTVV.

The chain couples TRBV7-8 to TRBJ1-2; 10 nucleotides line up with TRBD1. The CDR3 contains 18 residues. V was clipped by 1 base and J by 4 bases; unmatched bases: 12. CDR1 and CDR2 from the germline V gene are SGHVS and FQNEAQ. The CDR3 loop reads CASSLVGTGAIDFYGYTF. CDR3 DNA sequence: TGTGCCAGCAGCTTAGTTGGGACAGGGGCAATCGACTTCTATGGCTACACCTTC.